These T cell receptor beta chains were read from a single sample in a study of blood T cells in healthy people across ages. Using its own MiXCR run on the 5' RACE reads, TCRdb lists one record per CDR3 protein. The table lists some 760,000 distinct CDR3 sequences, just under 25% of them singletons. These data were likewise used in another study, on T cells of mothers and their children.

Material: blood. Receptor source: a boy aged 5-17 years in good health. Each CDR3 is given with its conserved first and last residue. Fields, in order: V gene, clone size, D gene, J gene, CDR3 DNA, CDR3 protein. The D gene is left open where the match is weak. Size tells how often a clone was seen (once, few, many) or the class of an expanded clone, and some rows leave it out.

TRBV15	few	TRBD1	TRBJ2-3	TGTGCCACCAGCAGCGAGCTAGGGGGCGCAGATACGCAGTATTTT	CATSSELGGADTQYF
TRBV7-2	-	TRBD1	TRBJ1-2	TGTGCCAGCAGCTTGATTACAGGGGGCTTGGGTCCGGGCTACACCTTC	CASSLITGGLGPGYTF
TRBV5-5	-	-	TRBJ2-3	TGTGCCAGCAGCTTTAATCGACTTGCGAATACGCAGTATTTT	CASSFNRLANTQYF
TRBV10-3	-	-	TRBJ2-7	TGTGCCACCCTAGATCCGGGAGCATCATCCGTCGAGCAGTACTTC	CATLDPGASSVEQYF
TRBV29-1	few	-	TRBJ1-1	TGCAGCGTTGCCTGGGAGAACACTGAAGCTTTCTTT	CSVAWENTEAFF
TRBV4-1	few	-	TRBJ1-1	TGCGCCAGCAGCCAAGAGGGTTTGGGGAGTGGCACTGAAGCTTTCTTT	CASSQEGLGSGTEAFF
TRBV29-1	few	TRBD2	TRBJ2-5	TGCAGCGTTGAAGGACTAGCGGCTGGGGAGACCCAGTACTTC	CSVEGLAAGETQYF
TRBV29-1	few	-	TRBJ2-2	TGCAGCGGACAGGACACCGGGGAGCTGTTTTTT	CSGQDTGELFF
TRBV20-1	few	-	TRBJ2-7	TGCAGTGCTAGGACAGACCCCTCCTACGAGCAGTACTTC	CSARTDPSYEQYF
TRBV5-1	-	TRBD2	TRBJ2-5	TGCGCCAGCAGCCATGAGCGGGGGGGAGAGACCCAGTACTTC	CASSHERGGETQYF
TRBV29-1	many	TRBD1	TRBJ2-7	TGCAGCGTTGAATCCGACAGGGGACAGACTTACGAGCAGTACTTC	CSVESDRGQTYEQYF
TRBV7-8	many	TRBD2	TRBJ2-3	TGTGCCAGCAGCTTACTCGGACTAGAAGGAGATACGCAGTATTTT	CASSLLGLEGDTQYF
TRBV12-5	-	-	TRBJ1-2	TGTGCTAGTGGTCTCCTCGGGTATGGCTACACCTTC	CASGLLGYGYTF
TRBV4-2	-	-	TRBJ2-7	TGTGCCAGCAGCCAAGATCAGGGCGGGGCCTACGAGCAGTACTTC	CASSQDQGGAYEQYF
TRBV4-2	few	-	TRBJ2-5	TGTGCCAGCAGCCGATCCGCTGGCGACAGAGGAGAGACCCAGTACTTC	CASSRSAGDRGETQYF
TRBV29-1	few	-	TRBJ2-4	TGCAGCGTTGTGCCTAGAGGGAACATTCAGTACTTC	CSVVPRGNIQYF
TRBV7-8	few	-	TRBJ2-7	TGTGCCAGCAGCTTAGTGGTAAACAGGCAATTAAGCTCCTACGAGCAGTACTTC	CASSLVVNRQLSSYEQYF
TRBV9	few	TRBD2	TRBJ2-1	TGTGCCAGCAGCGAGGTCGGTAGCGGGAGTTACAATGAGCAGTTCTTC	CASSEVGSGSYNEQFF
TRBV6-5	few	-	TRBJ2-1	TGTGCCAGCAGTTACGTGAGTGAGCAGTTCTTC	CASSYVSEQFF
TRBV5-4	few	TRBD2	TRBJ2-3	TGTGCCTCCCGGGGGGGGGCGGAAGATACGCAGTATTTT	CASRGGAEDTQYF
TRBV29-1	-	-	TRBJ1-6	TGCAGCGTTGCTGTGGGGGCCGATTCACCCCTCCACTTT	CSVAVGADSPLHF
TRBV29-1	-	-	TRBJ2-2	TGCAGTGTTGTCCCGGACAGGAACACCGGGGAGCTGTTTTTT	CSVVPDRNTGELFF
TRBV20-1	few	-	TRBJ1-1	TGCAGTGCTAGAGCGACGGTGAACACTGAAGCTTTCTTT	CSARATVNTEAFF
TRBV2	few	TRBD2	TRBJ2-3	TGTGCCAGTATCCTTACCGGGACTAGCGGGAGACCCTCCACAGATACGCAGTATTTT	CASILTGTSGRPSTDTQYF
TRBV14	few	-	TRBJ2-2	TGTGCCAGCAGCCACCCTACAGTTTCCAACACCGGGGAGCTGTTTTTT	CASSHPTVSNTGELFF
TRBV21-1	-	-	TRBJ2-5	TGTGCCAGCAGCAAGAGACTAGCGTTGGAGACCCAGTACTTC	CASSKRLALETQYF
TRBV3-1	-	TRBD2	TRBJ2-2	TGTGCCAGCAGCCCGATTCGGACTAGCGGACCCACCGGGGAGCTGTTTTTT	CASSPIRTSGPTGELFF
TRBV20-1	-	-	TRBJ2-7	TGCAGTGCTAGGCGGGACAGCTCCTACGAGCAGTACTTC	CSARRDSSYEQYF